This T cell receptor (beta chain) came from a study of shared clonotypes between healthy human individuals. Study context: Used for every donor were three CD4 naive, three CD4 memory, two CD8 naive and one CD8 memory plate. General study points: All-four-donor shared clonotypes had higher generation probabilities than non-shared clonotypes did. Sampling covered blood only; tissue repertoires likely differ.

In the authors' methods: Owing to the provision of junction-only sequences devoid of quality scores by immunoSEQ, filtering differed. The method was immunoSEQ multiplex PCR; TCRdb's version includes in-frame clones alone and lacks a portion of them. V and J calls and clone size are as listed in that table; D and trimming were resolved from the DNA. This sample has about 1.9 million clones, with around 93% found just once. CDR3 length: 17 residues. CDR1 is SGHDN and CDR2 is FVKESK in the germline V gene. Trimming left V 3 bases short and J 0 bases short, with 17 bases between. Terminally differentiated effector memory CD45RA+ cells were excluded by CCR7 positive selection of CD45RO-negative cells. A word on this clone: Antigen: not known.

The sequence came from a young man in good health. Some clones in this sample may be carry-over from other donors' samples. The chain uses TRBV14 and TRBJ1-1; D may be TRBD1 (6 bases). Material for sequencing was naive CD8+ T cells from PBMCs. This chain's CDR3 is CASSQSGGGPMNTEAFF. CDR3 coding DNA: TGTGCCAGCAGCCAGAGCGGTGGGGGGCCCATGAACACTGAAGCTTTCTTT.